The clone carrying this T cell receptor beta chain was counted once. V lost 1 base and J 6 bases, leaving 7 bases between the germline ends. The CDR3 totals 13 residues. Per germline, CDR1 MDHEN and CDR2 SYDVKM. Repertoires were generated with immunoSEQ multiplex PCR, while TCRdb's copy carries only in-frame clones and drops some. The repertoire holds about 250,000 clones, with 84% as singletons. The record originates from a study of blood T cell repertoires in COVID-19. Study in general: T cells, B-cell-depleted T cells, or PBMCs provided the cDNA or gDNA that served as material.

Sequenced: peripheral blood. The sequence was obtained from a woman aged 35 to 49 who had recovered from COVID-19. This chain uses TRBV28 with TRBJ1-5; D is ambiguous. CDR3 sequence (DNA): TGTGCCAGCAGTTTATACGGGATTCAGCCCCAGCATTTT. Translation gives CASSLYGIQPQHF.